The 24 T cell receptor beta chains below come from one sample, sequenced in a study of cytomegalovirus exposure and HLA in healthy donors (dated by TCRdb to between 2016 and 2019). The library was produced with the immunoSEQ multiplex PCR assay. A mixture of 60 forward primers for TCR Vbeta segments and 13 reverse primers for TCR Jbeta segments was used in the multiplex PCR. Held by TCRdb, this immuneACCESS table contains in-frame sequences only and omits some clones. Under half of the omission traces to an unresolved V gene where checked; the cause of the rest is unknown. The data table for this sample lists approximately 72,000 clones. About 5% of the sample belongs to the ten largest clones. The sequencing sample was made of PBMCs. The receptor set was obtained from a woman aged 40 to 55 in good health and CMV-seropositive.

The chain combines TRBV9 with TRBJ2-2; 7 bases align to TRBD1. Germline V gene lookup returns CDR1 SGDLS and CDR2 YYNGEE. CDR3 length equals 14 residues. V trimming: 5 bases; J trimming: 5 bases; junction bases outside the gene matches: 6. CDR3 loop: CASRRTGLTGELFF. The CDR3 DNA reads as TGTGCCAGCAGACGGACAGGATTGACCGGGGAGCTGTTTTTT.

The chain couples TRBV4-2 to TRBJ2-1; 7 bases match TRBD2. With 0 bases clipped from V and 5 bases from J, the junction kept 7 bases outside the gene matches. Germline loops: CDR1 LGHNA, CDR2 YNFKEQ. The CDR3 totals 16 residues. The CDR3 DNA reads TGTGCCAGCAGCCAAGAGGGCGGGGGTCTTCACAATGAGCAGTTCTTC. Protein: CASSQEGGGLHNEQFF.

The chain links TRBV6-6 to TRBJ1-1, with D tentatively TRBD1 (6 bases). V dropped 0 bases and J dropped 4 bases, with 15 bases sitting between them. The CDR3 length is 16 residues. CDR1 and CDR2 (germline): MNHNY, SVGAGI (reference sequence). CDR3 nucleotides: TGTGCCAGCAGTTACTCTGTCCGGGGGGCGCTCACTGAAGCTTTCTTT. It translates to CASSYSVRGALTEAFF.

The rearrangement joins TRBV5-6 to TRBJ2-6; TRBD1 is a possible D gene (5 bases). The CDR3 runs 17 residues. V lost 0 bases and J lost 1, with 11 bases in between. Germline V CDR1 and CDR2: SGHDT, YYEEEE. The CDR3 DNA sequence: TGTGCCAGCAGCTTGGCCGGCAGGGTGTCTGGGGCCAACGTCCTGACTTTC. Protein sequence: CASSLAGRVSGANVLTF.

This chain uses TRBV7-9 with TRBJ1-4, with TRBD1 identical over 7 bases. V lost 5 bases to trimming and J lost 7 bases; unmatched junction nucleotides: 7. There are 14 residues in the CDR3. CDR1 and CDR2 from the germline V gene are SEHNR and FQNEAQ (reference sequence). The CDR3: CASSPRQGTEKLFF. CDR3 coding DNA: TGTGCCAGCAGCCCGCGACAGGGAACTGAAAAACTGTTTTTT.

The V gene is TRBV19, the J gene TRBJ2-3; TRBD2 is a possible D gene (5 bases). CDR1 and CDR2 from the germline V gene are LNHDA and SQIVND (reference sequence). This CDR3 has 14 residues. Trimming removed 3 bases at V and 1 base at J, with 8 bases between. CDR3 coding DNA: TGTGCCAGTAGTATCGGACTGGGCACAGATACGCAGTATTTT. Protein: CASSIGLGTDTQYF. Full variable domain (missing parts from reference TRBV19 and TRBJ2-3): DGGITQSPKYLFRKEGQNVTLSCEQNLNHDAMYWYRQDPGQGLRLIYYSQIVNDFQKGDIAEGYSVSREKKESFPLTVTSAQKNPTAFYLCASSIGLGTDTQYFGPGTRLTVL.

The V and J genes are TRBV11-2 and TRBJ1-2; 7 nucleotides line up with TRBD1. Germline lookup yields CDR1 SGHAT and CDR2 FQNNGV. V was clipped by 5 bases and J by 2 bases; unmatched bases: 5. This CDR3 spans 14 amino acids. This chain's CDR3 is CASSRDSRNYGYTF. The CDR3 coding sequence is TGTGCCAGCAGCCGGGACAGTCGAAACTATGGCTACACCTTC.

The rearrangement uses TRBV4-1 and TRBJ2-7; the match to TRBD2 covers 8 bases. The germline V gene encodes CDR1 MGHRA and CDR2 YSYEKL. This CDR3 is 15 amino acids long. V dropped 4 bases and J dropped 3; count of bases not matched to a gene: 8. The CDR3 DNA reads as TGCGCCAGCAGCCGCACCACTAGCGGACACTACGAGCAGTACTTC. Translation gives CASSRTTSGHYEQYF.

The CDR3 is CASSPRSGSIASGSAQYDTQYF. The CDR3 DNA reads TGTGCCAGCAGCCCCCGATCTGGCTCGATAGCTAGCGGGAGTGCACAGTACGATACGCAGTATTTT. The chain has TRBV7-6 and TRBJ2-3, with 10 bases fitting TRBD2. The CDR3 has 22 amino acids. V shed 5 bases and J 6 bases; nucleotides not matched to a gene: 29. The germline gives CDR1 SGHVS, CDR2 FNYEAQ.

The chain couples TRBV14 to TRBJ2-5, with D perhaps TRBD1 (6 bases). The CDR3 extends over 13 amino acids. CDR1 is SGHDN and CDR2 is FVKESK in the germline V gene. Trimming left V 4 bases short and J 5 bases short, with 11 bases between. CDR3 sequence reads: CASSLGRGETQYF. The DNA of the CDR3 is TGTGCCAGCAGCCTCGGAAGGGGGGAGACCCAGTACTTC.

The chain has TRBV11-3 and TRBJ1-4, with D possibly TRBD1 on 6 matching bases. Germline V CDR1 and CDR2: SGHNT, YENEEA. The germline V and J ends were trimmed by 2 bases and 4 bases, with 20 bases remaining between them. The CDR3 has 18 amino acids. The CDR3 protein is CASSLYRDFFLSNEKLFF. The CDR3, as DNA: TGTGCCAGCAGCTTATACAGGGATTTCTTCTTGAGTAATGAAAAACTGTTTTTT.

V usage is TRBV4-2 and J usage is TRBJ2-1, with 8 bases matching TRBD1. Germline V CDR1 and CDR2: LGHNA, YNFKEQ. V lost 4 bases and J lost 7; bases outside the gene matches: 18. There are 18 residues in the CDR3. The CDR3 region is CASSPAIPGGYLSNEQFF. CDR3 sequence (DNA): TGTGCCAGCAGCCCAGCTATACCAGGGGGCTATCTGAGTAATGAGCAGTTCTTC.

The chain uses TRBV6-6 and TRBJ2-7; 8 nucleotides line up with TRBD2. CDR3 length: 13 amino acids. The germline V gene has CDR1 MNHNY and CDR2 SVGAGI (reference sequence). The CDR3 spells CATKLAVSYEQYF. The CDR3 nucleotides read TGTGCTACGAAACTAGCGGTGTCCTACGAGCAGTACTTC.

The V and J genes are TRBV11-3 and TRBJ1-1; tentatively, D is TRBD1 (5 bases). This CDR3 has 14 amino acids. Trimming left V 0 bases short and J 4 bases short, with 9 bases between. In germline, CDR1 is SGHNT, CDR2 YENEEA. The DNA for the CDR3 is TGTGCCAGCAGCTTAGAGGGGCCGGGCACTGAAGCTTTCTTT. It yields the protein CASSLEGPGTEAFF.

The chain has TRBV6-6 and TRBJ2-3; D unclear. The germline V and J ends were trimmed by 2 bases and 6 bases, with 15 bases remaining between them. This CDR3 has 15 residues. Germline lookup yields CDR1 MNHNY and CDR2 SVGAGI (reference sequence). The CDR3 loop is CASSYGSMTGDTQYF. Written as DNA, the CDR3 is TGTGCCAGCAGTTACGGGTCCATGACCGGGGATACGCAGTATTTT.

The gene calls are TRBV27 and TRBJ2-7; the D gene is possibly TRBD2 (6 bases). V was shortened by 4 bases and J by 2 bases, with 15 bases between the two germline ends. This CDR3 comprises 15 residues. In germline, CDR1 is MNHEY, CDR2 SMNVEV (reference sequence). This CDR3 is CASSSALGGPYEQYF. CDR3 bases: TGTGCCAGCAGTTCAGCGCTTGGAGGGCCCTACGAGCAGTACTTC.

The chain combines TRBV5-1 with TRBJ1-2, with D maybe TRBD1 (6 bases). Germline lookup yields CDR1 SGHRS and CDR2 YFSETQ. Trimming removed 0 bases at V and 9 bases at J, with 9 bases between. The CDR3 consists of 12 residues. The CDR3 spells CASSLAGASYTF. In DNA, the CDR3 is TGCGCCAGCAGCTTGGCAGGGGCGAGCTACACCTTC.

This sequence joins TRBV7-7 and TRBJ2-7; D is unresolved. This CDR3 comprises 13 residues. Trimming stripped 4 bases from V and 3 bases from J, with 10 bases between. In germline, CDR1 is SSHAT, CDR2 FNYEAQ (reference sequence). CDR3 bases: TGTGCCAGCAGCTCACACCCGGGCTACGAGCAGTACTTC. The encoded protein is CASSSHPGYEQYF.

The rearrangement joins TRBV4-1 to TRBJ2-7, with TRBD1 matching over 9 bases. V shed 1 base, J shed 2 bases, and the junction held 0 bases outside the gene matches. CDR1 is MGHRA, CDR2 YSYEKL, per germline. This CDR3 has 14 residues. As DNA, the CDR3 is TGCGCCAGCAGCCAAGGGGACAGGGCCTACGAGCAGTACTTC. Translating gives CASSQGDRAYEQYF.

The V and J genes are TRBV5-1 and TRBJ1-1, with a weak D call TRBD1 (6 bases). Trimming shortened V by 1 base and J by 1 base, and 8 bases separated the two germline ends. This CDR3 has 14 residues. CDR1 and CDR2 (germline): SGHRS, YFSETQ. The DNA for the CDR3 is TGCGCCAGCAGCTTGAACAGGGCGAACACTGAAGCTTTCTTT. Its protein product is CASSLNRANTEAFF.

The V gene is TRBV18, the J gene TRBJ1-1; no clear D. The V gene's germline CDR1 is KGHSH and CDR2 LQKENI. Trimming shortened V by 2 bases and J by 4 bases, and 23 bases separated the two germline ends. This CDR3 comprises 18 residues. The DNA of the CDR3 is TGTGCCAGCTCACCATACTCACTGACATCCTCCGGGAGCACTGAAGCTTTCTTT. Amino acid sequence: CASSPYSLTSSGSTEAFF.

The chain recombines TRBV7-2 with TRBJ2-7; 8 bases fit TRBD2. V was pared by 5 bases and J by 0 bases, with 12 bases of the junction left unmatched. Germline lookup yields CDR1 SGHTA and CDR2 FQGNSA. The CDR3 has 17 residues. The CDR3 loop is CASSLGERGFHSYEQYF. DNA of the CDR3: TGTGCCAGCAGCCTCGGGGAGCGGGGGTTTCACTCCTACGAGCAGTACTTC.

Regarding this clone: An end of the junction does not agree with germline; a read error may underlie this. The CDR3 DNA sequence: TGTGCCAGCAACTTAAGCGGGCACCAAGAGACCCAGTACTTC. Its translation is CASNLSGHQETQYF. The chain couples TRBV7-8 to TRBJ2-5; possibly TRBD2 for D (6 bases). This CDR3 region has 14 residues. The germline V gene has CDR1 SGHVS and CDR2 FQNEAQ.

With regard to this clone: One end of the junction varies from germline; a read error may be responsible. The V gene is TRBV19, the J gene TRBJ2-1; 7 bases line up with TRBD2. This CDR3 has 15 amino acids. Per the germline V gene, CDR1 is LNHDA and CDR2 is SQIVND (reference sequence). The CDR3 nucleotides are TGTGCCAGTAGTTGGGGGGGACGGCTTTACACTGAGCAGTTCTTC. It yields the protein CASSWGGRLYTEQFF.